This TCR beta chain comes out of a study of T cell responses to AZD1222 COVID-19 vaccine (dated by TCRdb to the early 2020s). In terms of the full investigation: Because spike-specific TCR depth and breadth did not differ between the two schedules, AZD1222 recipients who got a second dose at roughly 4 weeks were pooled with those who got a second dose at roughly 12 weeks. TCR sequencing was performed for 230 to 250 trial participants, of whom about 200 were given two doses of AZD1222 and around 25 were given two doses of MenACWY control vaccine. Trial participants were enrolled by age into 18-55, 56-69 and 70-plus year subgroups, with approximately 160, 26 and 62 TCR-sequenced participants respectively. Results and caveats for the whole study, not just this receptor: Epitopes outside the regions mutated in the B.1.351 and B.1.1.7 variants were reportedly recognized by nearly half of the unique spike-specific TCRs. In the small 56-69-year group, the increase in depth fell short of significance, most likely because of low power. A significant rise in spike-specific TCR breadth and depth was observed after two AZD1222 doses relative to day 0 and relative to MenACWY recipients. Because no day 14 peak-response samples were available, the repertoires could be characterized only after the peak T cell response. Conclusions about previously exposed vaccinees are limited, since just 6 or 7 AZD1222 recipients were seropositive for SARS-CoV-2 at baseline. Participants were mostly white British, with more females than males. The authors suggested clonal diversity may have been underestimated. The whole spike protein was spanned by vaccine-associated CD4 TCRs, and dominant responses were seen in regions 160-218 and 743-854.

Worth noting for this clone: The target of this receptor is not known. No per-base quality is available; no much larger clone lies one base away.

This specimen's time point label, per the study, means: baseline before first vaccination. Vaccinee samples came from UK trials COV001 and COV002, including a single-blind randomized controlled phase 2/3 trial of AZD1222 (ChAdOx1 nCoV-19) in healthy adults. For TCRbeta chain sequencing, PBMC samples from trial participants were taken at day 0 and at day 28 after the second dose. The CDR3 regions of human TCRbeta chains were subjected to immunosequencing. Turning to the authors' computational methods: TCRs in the repertoires were compared against a reference library of SARS-CoV-2-specific TCRs that had been generated with the MIRA antigen-specificity platform. Breadth was defined as the fraction of unique TCRs that were SARS-CoV-2-associated, and depth was defined as the fraction of total T cells that were SARS-CoV-2-associated. Using the MIRA data, every spike-specific TCR was mapped to the spike region that the TCR reacted to and assigned to either a CD4 or a CD8 class. Log10-transformed breadth and depth values were compared by one-way ANOVA with Sidak's multiple comparisons tests. TCRdb obtained this table from immuneACCESS and retained in-frame rearrangements with V and J assigned. These tables miss some clones; where compared with another copy, unresolved V genes account for less than half of the shortfall, and the remainder is unexplained. D and trimming were read from the DNA, whereas the V and J calls and clone size are those reported in that table. The sample includes roughly 140,000 clones, with about nine tenths observed a single time. The leading ten clones occupy less than 15% of the sample.

CDR1 and CDR2, per the germline V gene (reference sequence), are LNHDA and SQIVND. V is reduced by 3 bases and J by 7 bases, leaving a spacing of 10 bases between them. The CDR3 sequence holds 14 residues, the cysteine and phenylalanine included. Just CDR3 DNA is preserved here, 42 bases in frame from base 1. The chain employs TRBV19 and TRBJ1-6, with an unclear D gene assignment. This sequence originates from an adult in good health. Sequenced material: peripheral blood, taken on day 0 of AZD1222 vaccination. The CDR3 protein: CASSIELPNSPLHF. The nucleotides read TGTGCCAGTAGTATCGAGTTACCGAATTCACCCCTCCACTTT. Reference TRBV19 and TRBJ1-6 proteins supply the regions before and after the CDR3; the full variable domain is: DGGITQSPKYLFRKEGQNVTLSCEQNLNHDAMYWYRQDPGQGLRLIYYSQIVNDFQKGDIAEGYSVSREKKESFPLTVTSAQKNPTAFYLCASSIELPNSPLHFGNGTRLTVT.